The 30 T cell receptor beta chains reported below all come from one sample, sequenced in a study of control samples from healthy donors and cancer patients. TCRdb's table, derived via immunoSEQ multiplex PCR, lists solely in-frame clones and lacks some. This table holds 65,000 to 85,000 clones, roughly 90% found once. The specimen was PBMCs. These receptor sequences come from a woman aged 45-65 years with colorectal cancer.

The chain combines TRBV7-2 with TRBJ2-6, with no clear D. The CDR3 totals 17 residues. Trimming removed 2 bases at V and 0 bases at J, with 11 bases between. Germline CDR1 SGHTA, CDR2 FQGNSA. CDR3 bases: TGTGCCAGCAGCTTAAACCCCTTGAGCTCTGGGGCCAACGTCCTGACTTTC. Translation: CASSLNPLSSGANVLTF.

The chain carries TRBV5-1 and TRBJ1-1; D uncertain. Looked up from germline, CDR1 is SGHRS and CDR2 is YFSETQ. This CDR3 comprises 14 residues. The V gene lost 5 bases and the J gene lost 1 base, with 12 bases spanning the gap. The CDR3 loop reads CASRAGRENTEAFF. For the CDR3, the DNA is TGCGCCAGCAGGGCCGGACGGGAGAACACTGAAGCTTTCTTT.

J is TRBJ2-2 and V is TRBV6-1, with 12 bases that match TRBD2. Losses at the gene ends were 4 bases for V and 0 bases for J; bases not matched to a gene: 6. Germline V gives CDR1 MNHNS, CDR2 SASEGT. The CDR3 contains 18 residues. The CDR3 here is CASSVTSGGFANTGELFF. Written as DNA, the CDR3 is TGTGCCAGCAGTGTCACTAGCGGGGGGTTCGCGAACACCGGGGAGCTGTTTTTT.

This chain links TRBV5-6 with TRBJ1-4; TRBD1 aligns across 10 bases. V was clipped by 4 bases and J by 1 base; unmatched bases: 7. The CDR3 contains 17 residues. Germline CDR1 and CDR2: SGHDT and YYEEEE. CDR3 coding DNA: TGTGCCAGCAGCGTCGACAGGGGGCGGCGAACTAATGAAAAACTGTTTTTT. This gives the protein CASSVDRGRRTNEKLFF.

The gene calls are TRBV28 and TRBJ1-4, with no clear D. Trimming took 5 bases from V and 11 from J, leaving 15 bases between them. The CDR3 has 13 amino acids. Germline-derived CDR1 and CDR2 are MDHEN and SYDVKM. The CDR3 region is CASSIPGLGKLFF. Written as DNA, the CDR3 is TGTGCCAGCAGTATTCCGGGCCTCGGGAAACTGTTTTTT.

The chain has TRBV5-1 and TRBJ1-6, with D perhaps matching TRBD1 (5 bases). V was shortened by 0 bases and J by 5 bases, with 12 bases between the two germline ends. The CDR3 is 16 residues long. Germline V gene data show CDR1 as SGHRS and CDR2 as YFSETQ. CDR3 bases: TGCGCCAGCAGCTTGGAACTTCAGGGAAATAATTCACCCCTCCACTTT. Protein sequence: CASSLELQGNNSPLHF.

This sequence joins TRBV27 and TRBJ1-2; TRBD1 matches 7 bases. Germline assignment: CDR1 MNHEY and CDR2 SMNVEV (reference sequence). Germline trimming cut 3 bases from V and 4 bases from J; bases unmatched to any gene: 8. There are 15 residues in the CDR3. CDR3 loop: CASSLDGNRGYGYTF. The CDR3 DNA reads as TGTGCCAGCAGTTTGGATGGTAACAGGGGCTATGGCTACACCTTC.

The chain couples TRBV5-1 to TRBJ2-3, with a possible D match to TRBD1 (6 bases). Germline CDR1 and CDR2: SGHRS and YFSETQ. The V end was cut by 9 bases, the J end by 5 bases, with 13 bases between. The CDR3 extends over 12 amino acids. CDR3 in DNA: TGCGCCACCCGACAGGAAGGAGATACGCAGTATTTT. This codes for CATRQEGDTQYF. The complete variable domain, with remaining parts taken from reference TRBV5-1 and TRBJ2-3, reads KAGVTQTPRYLIKTRGQQVTLSCSPISGHRSVSWYQQTPGQGLQFLFEYFSETQRNKGNFPGRFSGRQFSNSRSEMNVSTLELGDSALYLCATRQEGDTQYFGPGTRLTVL.

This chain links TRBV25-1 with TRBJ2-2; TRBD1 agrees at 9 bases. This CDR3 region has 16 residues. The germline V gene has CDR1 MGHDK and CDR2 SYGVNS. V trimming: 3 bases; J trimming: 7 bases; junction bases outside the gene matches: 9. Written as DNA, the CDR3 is TGTGCCAGCAGTGACCTAGGACAGGGGTATGGCGGGGAGCTGTTTTTT. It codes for CASSDLGQGYGGELFF.

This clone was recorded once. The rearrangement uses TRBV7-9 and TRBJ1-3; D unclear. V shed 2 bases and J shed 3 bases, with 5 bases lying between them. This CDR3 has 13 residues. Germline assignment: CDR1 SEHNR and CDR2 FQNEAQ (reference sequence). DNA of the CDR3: TGTGCCAGCAGCTTAAGCGGTGGAAACACCATATATTTT. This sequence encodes CASSLSGGNTIYF.

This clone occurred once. CDR3 sequence reads: CASSGGNIQYF. The CDR3 region has the DNA TGTGCCAGTAGCGGGGGAAACATTCAGTACTTC. The rearrangement links TRBV19 to TRBJ2-4; tentative D call: TRBD2 (6 bases). The V and J ends lost 6 bases and 6 bases respectively, with 6 bases between them. The V gene's germline CDR1 is LNHDA and CDR2 SQIVND (reference sequence). The CDR3 is made up of 11 amino acids.

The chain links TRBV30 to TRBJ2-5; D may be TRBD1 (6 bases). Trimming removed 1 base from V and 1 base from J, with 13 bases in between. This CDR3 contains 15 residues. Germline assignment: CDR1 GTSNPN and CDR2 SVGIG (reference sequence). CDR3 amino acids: CAWSGGTGFQETQYF. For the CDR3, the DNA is TGTGCCTGGAGTGGGGGAACAGGGTTCCAAGAGACCCAGTACTTC.

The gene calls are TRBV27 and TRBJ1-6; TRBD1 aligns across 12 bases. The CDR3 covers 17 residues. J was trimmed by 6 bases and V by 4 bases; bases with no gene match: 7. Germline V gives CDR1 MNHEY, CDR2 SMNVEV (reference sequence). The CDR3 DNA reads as TGTGCCAGCAGTTCAGAAGGGACAGGGGGCCGTAATTCACCCCTCCACTTT. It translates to CASSSEGTGGRNSPLHF.

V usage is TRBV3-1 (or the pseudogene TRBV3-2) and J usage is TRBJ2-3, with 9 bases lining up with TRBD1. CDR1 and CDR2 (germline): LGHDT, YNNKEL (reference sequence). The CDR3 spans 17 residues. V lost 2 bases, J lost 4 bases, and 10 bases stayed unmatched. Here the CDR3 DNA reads TGTGCCAGCAGCCAAATCGGGACAGGGAGAGGATCAGATACGCAGTATTTT. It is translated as CASSQIGTGRGSDTQYF.

CDR3 coding DNA: TGTGCCAGCAGCTCGCTAGCGGGGGGTGCAGATACGCAGTATTTT. This gives the protein CASSSLAGGADTQYF. V and J are TRBV7-3 and TRBJ2-3, with 11 bases matching TRBD2. The CDR3 covers 15 residues. The germline V gene has CDR1 SGHTA and CDR2 FQGTGA. Trimming at V came to 4 bases and at J to 4 bases, leaving 4 bases not matched to a gene.

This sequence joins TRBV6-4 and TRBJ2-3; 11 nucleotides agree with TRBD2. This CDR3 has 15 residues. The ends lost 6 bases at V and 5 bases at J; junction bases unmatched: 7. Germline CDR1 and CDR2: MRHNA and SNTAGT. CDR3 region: CASSPLAGEGDTQYF. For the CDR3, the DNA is TGTGCCAGCAGCCCACTAGCGGGGGAAGGAGATACGCAGTATTTT.

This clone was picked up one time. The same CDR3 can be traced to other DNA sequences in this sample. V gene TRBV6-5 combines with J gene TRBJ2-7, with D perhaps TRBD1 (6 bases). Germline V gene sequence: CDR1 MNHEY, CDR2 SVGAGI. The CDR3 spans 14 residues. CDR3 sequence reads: CASRPVKGAYEQYV. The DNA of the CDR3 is TGCGCCAGCAGACCCGTGAAGGGGGCCTACGAGCAGTACGTC.

CDR3 amino acids: CASSLWGQGQETQYF. CDR3 bases: TGTGCCAGCAGTTTATGGGGACAGGGCCAAGAGACCCAGTACTTC. The chain is built from TRBV27 and TRBJ2-5; 9 bases match TRBD1. This CDR3 is built from 15 residues. Germline-derived CDR1 and CDR2 are MNHEY and SMNVEV (reference sequence). V shed 1 base and J 1 base; nucleotides not matched to a gene: 1.

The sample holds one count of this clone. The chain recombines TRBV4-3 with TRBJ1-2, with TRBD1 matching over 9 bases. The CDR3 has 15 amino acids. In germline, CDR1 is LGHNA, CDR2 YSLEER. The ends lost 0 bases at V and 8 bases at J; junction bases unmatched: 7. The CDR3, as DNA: TGCGCCAGCAGCCAAGATCACGGGACAGGGAAAGGCTACACCTTC. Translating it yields CASSQDHGTGKGYTF.

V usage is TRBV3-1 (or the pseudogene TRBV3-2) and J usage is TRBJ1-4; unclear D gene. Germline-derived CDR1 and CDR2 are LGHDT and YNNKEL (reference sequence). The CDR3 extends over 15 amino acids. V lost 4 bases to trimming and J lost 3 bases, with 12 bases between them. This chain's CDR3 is CASSRQGEPNEKLFF. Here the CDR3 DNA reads TGTGCCAGCAGCCGACAAGGAGAGCCTAATGAAAAACTGTTTTTT.

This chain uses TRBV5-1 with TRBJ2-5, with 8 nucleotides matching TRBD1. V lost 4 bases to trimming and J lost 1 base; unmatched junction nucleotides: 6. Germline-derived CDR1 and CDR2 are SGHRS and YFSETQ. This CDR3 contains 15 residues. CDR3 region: CASSTRGPLQETQYF. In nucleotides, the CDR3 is TGCGCCAGCAGCACCAGGGGGCCACTCCAAGAGACCCAGTACTTC.

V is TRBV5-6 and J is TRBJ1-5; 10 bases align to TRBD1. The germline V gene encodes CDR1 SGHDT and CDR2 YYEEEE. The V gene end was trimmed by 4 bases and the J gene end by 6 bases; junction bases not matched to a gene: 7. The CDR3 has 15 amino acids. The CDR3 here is CASSRDRGLSQPQHF. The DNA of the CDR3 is TGTGCCAGCAGCAGGGACAGGGGTTTGAGTCAGCCCCAGCATTTT.

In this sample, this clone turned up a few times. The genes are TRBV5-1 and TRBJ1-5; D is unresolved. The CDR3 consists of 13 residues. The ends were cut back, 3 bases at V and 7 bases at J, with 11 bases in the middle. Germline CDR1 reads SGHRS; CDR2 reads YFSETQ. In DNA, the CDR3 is TGCGCCAGCAGCTCCGCCTCAGGCCAGCCCCAGCATTTT. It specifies CASSSASGQPQHF.

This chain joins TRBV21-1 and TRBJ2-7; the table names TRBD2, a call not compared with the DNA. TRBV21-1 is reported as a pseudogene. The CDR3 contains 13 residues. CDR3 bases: TGTGCCAGCAGCACCCCCGTCGGCTACGAGCAGTACGTC. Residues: CASSTPVGYEQYV.

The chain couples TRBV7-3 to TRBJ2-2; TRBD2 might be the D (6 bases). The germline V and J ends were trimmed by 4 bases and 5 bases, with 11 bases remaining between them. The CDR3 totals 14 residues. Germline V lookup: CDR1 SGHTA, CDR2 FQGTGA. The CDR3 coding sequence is TGTGCCAGCAGCTCGGGACTGCAGACCGGGGAGCTGTTTTTT. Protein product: CASSSGLQTGELFF.

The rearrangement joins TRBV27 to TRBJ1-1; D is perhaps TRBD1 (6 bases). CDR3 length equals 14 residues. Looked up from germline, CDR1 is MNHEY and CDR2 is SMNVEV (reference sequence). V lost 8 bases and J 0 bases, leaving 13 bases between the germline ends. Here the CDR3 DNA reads TGTGCCAGCCTCCCGCAGGGGATGAACACTGAAGCTTTCTTT. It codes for CASLPQGMNTEAFF.

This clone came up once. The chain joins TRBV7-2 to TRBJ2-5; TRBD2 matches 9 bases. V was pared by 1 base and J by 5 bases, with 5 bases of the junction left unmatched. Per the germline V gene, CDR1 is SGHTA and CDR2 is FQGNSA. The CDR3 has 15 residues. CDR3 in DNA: TGTGCCAGCAGCTTAGGCGGGGGGGCCGGGGAGACCCAGTACTTC. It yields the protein CASSLGGGAGETQYF.

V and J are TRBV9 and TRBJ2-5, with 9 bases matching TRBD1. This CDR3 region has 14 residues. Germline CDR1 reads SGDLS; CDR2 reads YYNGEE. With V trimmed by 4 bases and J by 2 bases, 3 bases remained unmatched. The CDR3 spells CASSLGTGQETQYF. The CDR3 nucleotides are TGTGCCAGCAGCCTTGGGACAGGGCAAGAGACCCAGTACTTC.

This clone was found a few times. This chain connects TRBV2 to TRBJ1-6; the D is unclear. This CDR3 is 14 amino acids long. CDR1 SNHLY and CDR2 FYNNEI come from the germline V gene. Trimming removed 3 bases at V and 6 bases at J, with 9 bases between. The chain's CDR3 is CASSDYQFNSPLHF. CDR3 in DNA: TGTGCCAGCAGTGACTACCAGTTTAATTCACCCCTCCACTTT. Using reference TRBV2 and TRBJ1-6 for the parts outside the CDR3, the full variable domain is EPEVTQTPSHQVTQMGQEVILRCVPISNHLYFYWYRQILGQKVEFLVSFYNNEISEKSEIFDDQFSVERPDGSNFTLKIRSTKLEDSAMYFCASSDYQFNSPLHFGNGTRLTVT.

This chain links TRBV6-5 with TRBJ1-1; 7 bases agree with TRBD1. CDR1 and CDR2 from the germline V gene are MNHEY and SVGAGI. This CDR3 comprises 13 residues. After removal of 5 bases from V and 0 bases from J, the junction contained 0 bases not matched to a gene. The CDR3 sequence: CASSQGVNTEAFF. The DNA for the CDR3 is TGTGCCAGCAGTCAGGGGGTGAACACTGAAGCTTTCTTT.